These 9 T cell receptor beta chains were sequenced from one sample in a study of T cell changes during pregnancy in multiple sclerosis. Clones were read by immunoSEQ multiplex PCR, and TCRdb kept only the in-frame ones, dropping some. The sample has approximately 52,000 clones, approximately 92% seen once. This sample comprised CD4+ T cells from peripheral blood mononuclear cells, obtained in the third trimester of pregnancy. The origin of the receptors is a female donor with multiple sclerosis, enrolled in a pregnancy study.

The J gene is TRBJ2-3, the V gene TRBV6-5; 7 bases line up with TRBD2. Trimming at V came to 6 bases and at J to 5 bases, leaving 8 bases not matched to a gene. CDR1 MNHEY and CDR2 SVGAGI come from the germline V gene. The CDR3 consists of 14 residues. CDR3 amino acids: CASSRDYVQDTQYF. The CDR3 DNA is TGTGCCAGCAGCCGGGACTACGTTCAAGATACGCAGTATTTT.

This chain connects TRBV7-6 to TRBJ2-5; 8 bases agree with TRBD1. The CDR3 extends over 16 amino acids. Unmatched junction bases numbered 8, after V lost 1 base and J lost 4 bases. CDR1 and CDR2 (germline): SGHVS, FNYEAQ. The CDR3 DNA follows: TGTGCCAGCAGCTTAGGGACAGGGCTGGGCGGAGAGACCCAGTACTTC. Translating it yields CASSLGTGLGGETQYF.

The rearrangement links TRBV28 to TRBJ1-1; 9 bases fit TRBD1. Trimming at V came to 2 bases and at J to 5 bases, leaving 6 bases not matched to a gene. Per the germline V gene, CDR1 is MDHEN and CDR2 is SYDVKM. The CDR3 extends over 15 amino acids. The CDR3 here is CASSLIGQGNTEAFF. The CDR3 DNA is TGTGCCAGCAGTTTAATCGGACAGGGGAATACTGAAGCTTTCTTT.

This rearrangement joins TRBV9 to TRBJ2-5; 11 bases match TRBD2. The length of the CDR3 is 15 residues. CDR1 is SGDLS, CDR2 YYNGEE, per germline. V gave up 3 bases and J gave up 2 bases; unmatched junction bases: 3. The CDR3 bases are TGTGCCAGCAGCGCCGGACTAGCGGGTCAAGAGACCCAGTACTTC. Residues: CASSAGLAGQETQYF.

The chain employs TRBV10-3 and TRBJ1-1; a possible D gene is TRBD1 (6 bases). Between the trimmed V and J ends, which lost 6 bases and 1 base, there was a span of 12 bases. The CDR3 runs to 14 residues. Germline V gives CDR1 ENHRY, CDR2 SYGVKD. CDR3 nucleotides: TGTGCCATCAGCCCTCAAGGGGGGAACACTGAAGCTTTCTTT. Protein: CAISPQGGNTEAFF.

The rearrangement uses TRBV5-1 and TRBJ2-3; 8 positions agree with TRBD2. This CDR3 region has 16 residues. Per germline, CDR1 SGHRS and CDR2 YFSETQ. Trimming removed 0 bases from V and 2 bases from J; junction bases left unmatched: 5. The CDR3 DNA reads TGCGCCAGCAGCTTGGACGGGGGGGTATACACAGATACGCAGTATTTT. It is translated as CASSLDGGVYTDTQYF. Supplemented by reference TRBV5-1 and TRBJ2-3, the full variable domain reads KAGVTQTPRYLIKTRGQQVTLSCSPISGHRSVSWYQQTPGQGLQFLFEYFSETQRNKGNFPGRFSGRQFSNSRSEMNVSTLELGDSALYLCASSLDGGVYTDTQYFGPGTRLTVL.

The chain joins TRBV18 to TRBJ1-1; D might be TRBD1 (6 bases). The germline V gene encodes CDR1 KGHSH and CDR2 LQKENI. This CDR3 is 16 amino acids long. Trimming cost V 3 bases and J 6 bases, with 20 bases left between them. The CDR3 region is CASSPPPLTGPPEAFF. DNA for the CDR3: TGTGCCAGCTCACCTCCCCCCCTTACAGGGCCTCCTGAAGCTTTCTTT.

The gene calls are TRBV30 and TRBJ2-1; tentatively, D is TRBD1 (6 bases). The ends were cut back, 2 bases at V and 5 bases at J, with 13 bases in the middle. The CDR3 consists of 14 residues. Germline CDR1 GTSNPN, CDR2 SVGIG (reference sequence). As DNA, the CDR3 is TGTGCCTGGAGTCCAAACAGGGTAAACAATGAGCAGTTCTTC. Residues: CAWSPNRVNNEQFF.

V and J are TRBV25-1 and TRBJ2-1; TRBD2 matches at 7 bases. The CDR3 runs 14 residues. J was trimmed by 8 bases and V by 1 base; bases with no gene match: 5. Germline lookup yields CDR1 MGHDK and CDR2 SYGVNS. DNA of the CDR3: TGTGCCAGCAGTGAATCCTGGCGGGAGTATGAGCAGTTCTTC. It is translated as CASSESWREYEQFF.